A single sample is the source of the 30 T cell receptor beta chains below, sequenced in a study of blood T cell repertoires in COVID-19. The protocol was immunoSEQ multiplex PCR, while the TCRdb copy is restricted to in-frame clones and leaves out a portion. This table holds 230,000 or so clones, around 82% found once. The sequenced sample was peripheral blood. These receptors were collected from a middle-aged man with active or convalescent COVID-19.

The V gene is TRBV7-8, the J gene TRBJ2-1; D is possibly TRBD2 (6 bases). Deletions cut 2 bases from V and 0 bases from J, with 11 bases between. CDR1 and CDR2 from the germline V gene are SGHVS and FQNEAQ. The CDR3 totals 16 residues. The CDR3 DNA reads as TGTGCCAGCAGCTTATGGGCGGGACTCTCCTACAATGAGCAGTTCTTC. Translated: CASSLWAGLSYNEQFF.

The CDR3 loop is CASSFRQVGPLEQYF. CDR3 coding DNA: TGTGCCAGCAGTTTCAGACAGGTGGGTCCTCTCGAGCAGTACTTC. The V and J genes are TRBV6-2 or TRBV6-3 and TRBJ2-7; weak D call: TRBD1 (6 bases). This CDR3 region has 15 residues. V lost 4 bases and J lost 6, with 19 bases in between. The V gene's germline CDR1 is MNHEY and CDR2 SVGEGT.

V and J are TRBV7-2 and TRBJ1-5, with a weak D call TRBD1 (5 bases). Germline loops: CDR1 SGHTA, CDR2 FQGNSA. Trimming pared 5 bases from V and 4 bases from J, leaving 15 bases between. CDR3 size: 15 residues. CDR3 sequence reads: CASSQSGTGNQPQHF. CDR3 nucleotides: TGTGCCAGCAGCCAGAGCGGGACGGGAAATCAGCCCCAGCATTTT.

J is TRBJ1-2 and V is TRBV5-8; TRBD1 matches 7 bases. The junction had 3 bases not matched to a gene; V was cut back by 4 bases and J by 0 bases. Germline CDR1 and CDR2: SGHTS and YDEGEE. This CDR3 is built from 14 residues. The CDR3 sequence is CASSQQGTNYGYTF. The CDR3 coding sequence is TGTGCCAGCAGCCAACAGGGGACTAACTATGGCTACACCTTC.

The V and J genes are TRBV30 and TRBJ1-5, with 11 bases that match TRBD1. This CDR3 comprises 18 residues. Germline values: CDR1 GTSNPN, CDR2 SVGIG (reference sequence). V lost 1 base, J lost 0 bases, and 8 bases stayed unmatched. DNA of the CDR3: TGTGCCTGGAGTGAGGGGGGACAGGGGGGATTTAGCAATCAGCCCCAGCATTTT. Its translation is CAWSEGGQGGFSNQPQHF.

The V call is TRBV3-1 (or the pseudogene TRBV3-2), the J call TRBJ2-3; 11 bases fit TRBD2. Germline assignment: CDR1 LGHDT and CDR2 YNNKEL (reference sequence). This CDR3 region has 15 residues. J gave up 1 base and V 5 bases, and 2 bases lay outside the gene matches. CDR3: CASSETSGGTDTQYF. CDR3 DNA: TGTGCCAGCAGCGAGACTAGCGGGGGCACAGATACGCAGTATTTT.

This clone was counted once. This chain joins TRBV5-1 and TRBJ2-7; TRBD2 matches at 12 bases. The CDR3 runs to 18 residues. With 0 bases clipped from V and 2 bases from J, the junction kept 9 bases outside the gene matches. Germline CDR1 is SGHRS and CDR2 is YFSETQ. CDR3 region: CASSLGPSGREGAYEQYF. For the CDR3, the DNA is TGCGCCAGCAGCTTGGGTCCTAGCGGGAGGGAGGGGGCCTACGAGCAGTACTTC.

The V call is TRBV24-1, the J call TRBJ2-1; TRBD1 might be the D (5 bases). Germline V gives CDR1 KGHDR, CDR2 SFDVKD. This CDR3 has 17 amino acids. Trimming cost V 4 bases and J 3 bases, with 18 bases left between them. CDR3 bases: TGTGCCACCAGTGACCCACAGGACCCGAATCACTACAATGAGCAGTTCTTC. Its translation: CATSDPQDPNHYNEQFF.

CDR3 in amino acids: CASSLRNRGGTGELFF. The CDR3 DNA reads as TGTGCCAGCAGCTTGAGGAACCGGGGAGGCACCGGGGAGCTGTTTTTT. This chain uses TRBV11-2 with TRBJ2-2; TRBD2 might be the D (6 bases). This CDR3 has 16 residues. Germline V gives CDR1 SGHAT, CDR2 FQNNGV. With 3 bases removed from V and 4 bases from J, the gap between germline ends came to 15 bases.

This chain's CDR3 is CASSLVREVLAPVYEQYF. The DNA of the CDR3 is TGTGCCAGCAGCTTAGTTCGGGAAGTTCTGGCCCCTGTCTACGAGCAGTACTTC. The chain recombines TRBV7-4 with TRBJ2-7, with D possibly matching TRBD2 (5 bases). V was cut by 1 base and J by 3 bases, with 22 bases left in between. The V gene's germline CDR1 is SGHVT and CDR2 SQSDAQ. There are 18 residues in the CDR3.

This chain connects TRBV6-5 to TRBJ1-5; the D gene is possibly TRBD1 (6 bases). V lost 6 bases and J 4 bases, leaving 16 bases between the germline ends. Looked up from germline, CDR1 is MNHEY and CDR2 is SVGAGI. The CDR3 has 15 residues. DNA of the CDR3: TGTGCCAGCAGGGATTTACAGGGAAAGAATCAGCCCCAGCATTTT. Encoded protein: CASRDLQGKNQPQHF.

The chain is built from TRBV23-1 and TRBJ2-1; D remains unclear. Being an ORF, TRBV23-1 has a function that is uncertain. The CDR3 has 18 amino acids. Trimming pared 0 bases from V and 7 bases from J, leaving 22 bases between. This CDR3 is CASSQSVIASHLINEQFF. DNA for the CDR3: TGCGCCAGCAGTCAATCGGTAATAGCCTCTCATTTGATAAATGAGCAGTTCTTC.

The genes are TRBV28 and TRBJ2-7; TRBD1 matches at 9 bases. CDR1 is MDHEN, CDR2 SYDVKM, per germline. The CDR3 consists of 14 residues. V lost 6 bases, J lost 4 bases, and 7 bases stayed unmatched. DNA for the CDR3: TGTGCCAGCAGGGTGGGGACAGGGACGTACGAGCAGTACTTC. This sequence encodes CASRVGTGTYEQYF. Using reference TRBV28 and TRBJ2-7 for the parts outside the CDR3, the full variable domain is DVKVTQSSRYLVKRTGEKVFLECVQDMDHENMFWYRQDPGLGLRLIYFSYDVKMKEKGDIPEGYSVSREKKERFSLILESASTNQTSMYLCASRVGTGTYEQYFGPGTRLTVT.

This chain joins TRBV27 and TRBJ2-2, with 15 positions matching TRBD2. Trimming removed 8 bases from V and 4 bases from J; junction bases left unmatched: 14. Germline V CDR1 and CDR2: MNHEY, SMNVEV (reference sequence). This CDR3 has 19 amino acids. CDR3 residues: CASASLPGLAGGGTGELFF. The CDR3 DNA follows: TGTGCCAGCGCCTCACTCCCGGGACTAGCGGGGGGTGGCACCGGGGAGCTGTTTTTT.

This clone was observed a handful of times. The CDR3 DNA reads TGCGCCAGCAGCGAGGGACAGGCGGGGACTGGCTACACCTTC. It codes for CASSEGQAGTGYTF. The genes are TRBV5-1 and TRBJ1-2, with 8 bases lining up with TRBD1. The CDR3 is made up of 14 amino acids. Germline-derived CDR1 and CDR2 are SGHRS and YFSETQ. Losses at the gene ends were 4 bases for V and 7 bases for J; bases not matched to a gene: 9.

This clone was recorded a few times. The chain is built from TRBV5-8 and TRBJ2-1; D not certain. The CDR3 sequence is 16 residues long. V shed 2 bases and J shed 0 bases, with 12 bases lying between them. The germline V gene encodes CDR1 SGHTS and CDR2 YDEGEE. The DNA of the CDR3 is TGTGCCAGCAGCTTTCTCCCAGGAAGCTCCTACAATGAGCAGTTCTTC. It is translated as CASSFLPGSSYNEQFF.

This chain joins TRBV27 and TRBJ1-2; 7 bases align to TRBD1. CDR1 and CDR2 from the germline V gene are MNHEY and SMNVEV (reference sequence). V dropped 6 bases and J dropped 5; count of bases not matched to a gene: 9. The CDR3 spans 14 residues. The CDR3 coding sequence is TGTGCCAGCAGCAACCAACAGGGGCCGTATGGCTACACCTTC. Translated: CASSNQQGPYGYTF.

The chain employs TRBV5-6 and TRBJ1-2; D not certain. The germline V and J ends were trimmed by 4 bases and 0 bases, with 7 bases remaining between them. Germline CDR1 SGHDT, CDR2 YYEEEE. The CDR3 contains 13 residues. The CDR3 reads CASSILANYGYTF. The CDR3 nucleotides are TGTGCCAGCAGCATTCTAGCTAACTATGGCTACACCTTC. Based on the CDR3 plus reference TRBV5-6 and TRBJ1-2, the full variable domain is DAGVTQSPTHLIKTRGQQVTLRCSPKSGHDTVSWYQQALGQGPQFIFQYYEEEERQRGNFPDRFSGHQFPNYSSELNVNALLLGDSALYLCASSILANYGYTFGSGTRLTVV.

The chain recombines TRBV14 with TRBJ1-2; D not certain. V gave up 4 bases and J gave up 3 bases, with 12 bases separating them. CDR1 and CDR2 (germline): SGHDN, FVKESK. This CDR3 comprises 14 residues. The DNA of the CDR3 is TGTGCCAGCAGCCCTCTCGGGGTCGACTATGGCTACACCTTC. It encodes CASSPLGVDYGYTF.

This chain links TRBV6-5 with TRBJ1-1; TRBD1 matches at 9 bases. CDR3 length: 13 residues. After removal of 8 bases from V and 3 bases from J, the junction contained 4 bases not matched to a gene. The germline gives CDR1 MNHEY, CDR2 SVGAGI. The CDR3 coding sequence is TGTGCCAGCTGCCGGGACAGGGACACTGAAGCTTTCTTT. Its translation: CASCRDRDTEAFF.

The CDR3 sequence: CATSDFGQGRETQYF. In DNA form, the CDR3 reads TGTGCCACCAGTGATTTCGGGCAGGGGCGAGAGACCCAGTACTTC. This chain links TRBV24-1 with TRBJ2-5, with a possible D match to TRBD1 (6 bases). This CDR3 is built from 15 residues. Germline V CDR1 and CDR2: KGHDR, SFDVKD. The ends were cut back, 1 base at V and 4 bases at J, with 12 bases in the middle.

V usage is TRBV6-6 and J usage is TRBJ2-3; 9 bases map to TRBD1. The CDR3 extends over 14 amino acids. The junction had 7 bases not matched to a gene; V was cut back by 6 bases and J by 6 bases. Germline loops: CDR1 MNHNY, CDR2 SVGAGI (reference sequence). The CDR3 nucleotides are TGTGCCAGCAGCTCACAGGGGGCGGCGGATACGCAGTATTTT. This gives the protein CASSSQGAADTQYF.

The chain couples TRBV4-1 to TRBJ1-5; 9 bases align to TRBD1. Germline-derived CDR1 and CDR2 are MGHRA and YSYEKL. J gave up 5 bases and V 6 bases, and 8 bases lay outside the gene matches. This CDR3 comprises 15 residues. CDR3 amino acids: CASRPTGGDHQPQHF. The CDR3 coding sequence is TGCGCCAGCAGACCTACAGGGGGCGACCATCAGCCCCAGCATTTT.

V and J are TRBV9 and TRBJ1-2, with 9 bases aligning to TRBD1. Germline CDR1 and CDR2: SGDLS and YYNGEE. This CDR3 contains 15 residues. Trimming at V came to 3 bases and at J to 8 bases, leaving 11 bases not matched to a gene. As DNA, the CDR3 is TGTGCCAGCAGCGCAAAGGACAGGGGCGTTTCGGGCTACACCTTC. Translated, it gives CASSAKDRGVSGYTF.

This chain uses TRBV11-3 with TRBJ2-1; no clear D gene. V was pared by 5 bases and J by 7 bases, with 15 bases between. This CDR3 is built from 14 residues. In germline, CDR1 is SGHNT, CDR2 YENEEA. The CDR3 spells CASSIPGTKNEQFF. The CDR3 DNA is TGTGCCAGCAGCATCCCCGGCACTAAAAATGAGCAGTTCTTC.

The chain is built from TRBV11-3 and TRBJ2-1, with 11 positions matching TRBD2. The trim removed 5 bases at V and 0 bases at J, leaving 9 bases unmatched. Germline V gives CDR1 SGHNT, CDR2 YENEEA. This CDR3 is 18 amino acids long. In nucleotides, the CDR3 is TGTGCCAGCAGCCGCAGACTAGCGGGGATAGACTCCTACAATGAGCAGTTCTTC. Its protein product is CASSRRLAGIDSYNEQFF.

This clone occurred once. The J gene is TRBJ1-5, the V gene TRBV30; 7 bases fit TRBD1. J was trimmed by 2 bases and V by 3 bases; bases with no gene match: 7. Germline CDR1 GTSNPN, CDR2 SVGIG (reference sequence). The CDR3 consists of 15 residues. The CDR3: CAWSPRGSGNQPQHF. The CDR3 DNA reads TGTGCCTGGAGCCCCAGGGGGTCAGGCAATCAGCCCCAGCATTTT.

The chain uses TRBV6-5 and TRBJ2-7; D might be TRBD1 (6 bases). The V end was cut by 0 bases, the J end by 3 bases, with 12 bases between. CDR1 and CDR2 from the germline V gene are MNHEY and SVGAGI. The CDR3 is made up of 15 amino acids. CDR3 sequence (DNA): TGTGCCAGCAGTTACTCGAGAACAGGGCTCTACGAGCAGTACTTC. This codes for CASSYSRTGLYEQYF.

V is TRBV5-6 and J is TRBJ2-7, with TRBD2 matching 9 bases. Germline lookup yields CDR1 SGHDT and CDR2 YYEEEE. V lost 4 bases, J lost 7 bases, and 9 bases stayed unmatched. This CDR3 is 14 amino acids long. CDR3 DNA sequence: TGTGCCAGCAGCACGACTAGCGGTTTACGGGAGCAGTACTTC. This translates into CASSTTSGLREQYF.

The chain employs TRBV2 and TRBJ1-2; 7 positions match TRBD1. V lost 7 bases, J lost 4 bases, and 6 bases stayed unmatched. The germline CDR1 and CDR2 sequences are SNHLY and FYNNEI. The CDR3 extends over 13 amino acids. The CDR3 spells CASNGDSFYGYTF. DNA of the CDR3: TGTGCCAGCAATGGGGACAGCTTCTATGGCTACACCTTC.